This TCR beta chain was obtained from a study of post-analysis software for immune sequencing data (dated by TCRdb to between 2014 and 2016). Context from the whole study: Disease courses on record covered relapsing-remitting, secondary progressive and progressive-relapsing multiple sclerosis, though some patients had no subtype annotation. The patient repertoires were compared against approximately twelve previously published healthy control repertoires obtained from donors aged roughly 6 to 28 years. A subset of samples was prepared in parallel using single-end sample barcoding, then pooled and co-amplified after Illumina adapter ligation.

The germline V gene provides CDR1 ENHRY and CDR2 SYGVKD. Trimming removed 0 bases from V and 5 bases from J; the gene matches leave 9 bases unexplained. Measured from the cysteine to the phenylalanine, the CDR3 is 17 residues long. The entry retains the CDR3 DNA only, 51 bases that are in frame from base 1. A few counts support this clonotype. Its antigen target is currently unknown. Base qualities were left out, and no much larger clone turns up one base away. The library relied on PCR. The instrument was an Illumina HiSeq 2500. To reduce PCR and sequencing biases, unique molecular identifiers were incorporated into the TCR beta cDNA libraries. About 500,000 cDNA molecules were obtained for every 1 to 10 million input T cells, so each molecule roughly corresponded to one T cell. The patient libraries were prepared and sequenced with the same protocol used for the earlier healthy control dataset. Samples belonging to the same batch were prepared together, multiplexed and sequenced on a shared HiSeq lane. The published analysis was carried out like this. Raw barcoded reads were processed with MIGEC, discarding single-read molecular identifier groups before consensus assembly and CDR3 extraction. Clonotype tables were post-analysed with VDJtools, normalizing diversity by down-sampling all datasets to the smallest sample size. In repertoire overlap clustering, CDR3 amino acid sequences, but not nucleotide sequences, were matched to correct batch-related cross-sample contamination. TCRdb itself trimmed the public reads at Q25 with fastp, ran MiXCR and retained productive beta chains. Rows are unified per CDR3 protein, each entry keeping the most common DNA and genes. The V and J calls and clone size are TCRdb's, not the authors'. The sample has 650,000 to 900,000 distinct CDR3 sequences on record, under 60% of them singletons. The top ten clones comprise roughly 5% of the sample.

To demonstrate the VDJtools post-analysis software, the study profiled TCR beta repertoires from the peripheral blood of under 15 young patients with multiple sclerosis. The multiple sclerosis patients were children and adolescents between roughly 6 and 17 years of age. Here is what the overall study found, with its caveats: The multiple sclerosis patient group was slightly younger than the control group. Direct clustering with F measure showed strong co-clustering of samples prepared in the same batch, prompting a batch-effect correction. Normalized Chao1 diversity was significantly lower in multiple sclerosis patients than controls, suggesting substantial peripheral T-cell clonal expansion. Significantly higher frequencies in patients than in controls were found for about five TRBV segments, including TRBV5-6, TRBV5-1 and TRBV20-1.

The sample comprised blood. The chain links TRBV10-3 with TRBJ2-1, and TRBD2 matches 8 of the central bases. The TCR comes from a girl between 10 and 17 years old with multiple sclerosis. The DNA is as follows: TGTGCCATCAGTGAGTCGTATGCGGGAGGAATGAACAATGAGCAGTTCTTC. It encodes CAISESYAGGMNNEQFF.